This T cell receptor beta chain came from a study of blood T cell repertoires in COVID-19. The CDR3 spans 12 residues. Trimming shortened V by 3 bases and J by 3 bases, and 5 bases separated the two germline ends. The repertoire was sequenced with immunoSEQ multiplex PCR; TCRdb's copy has only in-frame clones and lacks some. The sample consists of 150,000 to 200,000 clones, 89% of them appearing once. The sequenced sample was PBMCs or T cells enriched from blood (not recorded which). The gene calls are TRBV12-3 or TRBV12-4 and TRBJ2-5; D gene unclear. The sequence was collected from a young woman who had recovered from COVID-19. The CDR3 nucleotides read TGTGCCAGCAGTTTCACTGAAGAGACCCAGTACTTC. Protein product: CASSFTEETQYF.